The 24 T cell receptor beta chains below come from one sample, sequenced in a study of blood T cell repertoires in COVID-19. Data came from immunoSEQ multiplex PCR; TCRdb stores just in-frame clones and leaves some out. The data contain fewer than 180,000 clones, approximately 86% of them seen just once; the ten biggest clones take up roughly 4%. Sequencing was carried out using peripheral blood. The receptor source for this set is an older woman with active or convalescent COVID-19.

For the CDR3, the DNA is TGCGCCAGCAGCCAAGACCGGGACAGGGCGTCGGGCTACACCTTC. Encoded protein: CASSQDRDRASGYTF. The V call is TRBV4-3, the J call TRBJ1-2; 9 nucleotides agree with TRBD1. This CDR3 has 15 residues. The germline gives CDR1 LGHNA, CDR2 YSLEER. After removal of 0 bases from V and 8 bases from J, the junction contained 7 bases not matched to a gene.

V is TRBV18 and J is TRBJ1-3, with 7 bases fitting TRBD1. The V gene's germline CDR1 is KGHSH and CDR2 LQKENI. V lost 4 bases and J lost 4; bases outside the gene matches: 1. The CDR3 is made up of 13 amino acids. CDR3 DNA: TGTGCCAGCTCACAGGGGGCCGGAAACACCATATATTTT. Its translation is CASSQGAGNTIYF.

Written as DNA, the CDR3 is TGTGCCAGCAGTTACCGGGGGGGCTCTGGAAACACCATATATTTT. It translates to CASSYRGGSGNTIYF. The chain uses TRBV6-5 and TRBJ1-3; maybe TRBD1 (5 bases). Per the germline V gene, CDR1 is MNHEY and CDR2 is SVGAGI. V was cut by 2 bases and J by 0 bases, with 8 bases left in between. This CDR3 is built from 15 residues.

The chain couples TRBV5-6 to TRBJ1-6; D is undetermined. CDR1 and CDR2 from the germline V gene are SGHDT and YYEEEE. V dropped 4 bases and J dropped 9 bases, with 11 bases sitting between them. This CDR3 region has 13 residues. The CDR3 here is CASSTEESSPLHF. The CDR3 DNA sequence: TGTGCCAGCAGCACCGAGGAAAGTTCACCCCTCCACTTT.

J is TRBJ1-1 and V is TRBV3-1 (or the pseudogene TRBV3-2); no definite D call. Trimming removed 1 base from V and 9 bases from J, with 12 bases in between. The CDR3 runs 13 residues. Germline V CDR1 and CDR2: LGHDT, YNNKEL (reference sequence). The CDR3 DNA sequence: TGTGCCAGCAGCCAAGCCGTAATTCCCCAAGCTTTCTTT. Its protein is CASSQAVIPQAFF.

The chain has TRBV12-5 and TRBJ2-7; D uncertain. Germline V gene sequence: CDR1 LGHNT, CDR2 FRNRAP. CDR3 length: 13 residues. The ends were cut back, 3 bases at V and 2 bases at J, with 8 bases in the middle. CDR3 loop: CASGFLDAYEQYF. The CDR3 DNA reads TGTGCTAGTGGTTTCCTAGACGCCTACGAGCAGTACTTC.

CDR3 in amino acids: CAISELGQATNEKLFF. CDR3 bases: TGTGCCATCAGTGAACTAGGACAGGCAACTAATGAAAAACTGTTTTTT. V and J are TRBV10-3 and TRBJ1-4; 7 bases are a match to TRBD1. Trimming cost V 3 bases and J 0 bases; bases outside gene matches: 4. The germline CDR1 and CDR2 sequences are ENHRY and SYGVKD. There are 16 residues in the CDR3.

The chain is built from TRBV5-4 and TRBJ2-3, with 8 bases aligning to TRBD2. In germline, CDR1 is SGHNT, CDR2 YYREEE (reference sequence). This CDR3 has 16 amino acids. The V segment lost 0 bases and the J segment 6 bases; nucleotides outside the gene matches: 9. CDR3 nucleotides: TGTGCCAGCAGCTTGGCCGGGCGGGGGGTCGGCGATACGCAGTATTTT. Residues: CASSLAGRGVGDTQYF.

The rearrangement links TRBV7-2 to TRBJ2-7; 13 nucleotides align to TRBD2. J was trimmed by 9 bases and V by 5 bases; bases with no gene match: 13. This CDR3 comprises 16 residues. The germline CDR1 and CDR2 sequences are SGHTA and FQGNSA. CDR3 region: CASSTGTSGVLAPQYF. CDR3 bases: TGTGCCAGCAGCACCGGGACTAGCGGGGTGCTAGCGCCGCAGTACTTC.

The chain is built from TRBV10-2 and TRBJ2-7; 12 nucleotides agree with TRBD1. Germline CDR1 is WSHSY and CDR2 is SAAADI. The CDR3 is 15 amino acids. The V and J ends lost 3 bases and 7 bases, in that order; junction bases with no gene match: 7. The chain's CDR3 is CASSDLPGQGAEQYF. The CDR3 bases are TGCGCCAGCAGTGACCTCCCGGGACAGGGGGCGGAGCAGTACTTC.

The V call is TRBV19, the J call TRBJ1-1, with TRBD1 matching 9 bases. Trimming cost V 3 bases and J 4 bases; bases outside gene matches: 3. The CDR3 has 14 amino acids. The germline V gene encodes CDR1 LNHDA and CDR2 SQIVND (reference sequence). The CDR3 sequence: CASSIPQGATEAFF. In DNA form, the CDR3 reads TGTGCCAGTAGTATCCCACAGGGGGCCACTGAAGCTTTCTTT.

V gene TRBV7-2 combines with J gene TRBJ2-7, with 10 bases that match TRBD1. Trimming at V came to 5 bases and at J to 2 bases, leaving 3 bases not matched to a gene. Germline-derived CDR1 and CDR2 are SGHTA and FQGNSA. The CDR3 has 14 residues. The CDR3 DNA reads TGTGCCAGCAGCCGTGACAGGGGGCCCTACGAGCAGTACTTC. This codes for CASSRDRGPYEQYF.

CDR3 in amino acids: CASSSDRNYTGELFF. As DNA, the CDR3 is TGTGCCAGCAGCTCCGACAGGAACTACACCGGGGAGCTGTTTTTT. V usage is TRBV11-3 and J usage is TRBJ2-2; a weak D match, TRBD1 (6 bases). Trimming left V 4 bases short and J 3 bases short, with 12 bases between. The CDR3 is made up of 15 amino acids. Germline CDR1 is SGHNT and CDR2 is YENEEA.

This chain links TRBV6-5 with TRBJ1-5; possibly TRBD1 for D (6 bases). This CDR3 is 16 amino acids long. Germline V lookup: CDR1 MNHEY, CDR2 SVGAGI. V lost 0 bases, J lost 8 bases, and 17 bases lay in between. CDR3 amino acids: CASSYSRGGFEKPQHF. CDR3 DNA sequence: TGTGCCAGCAGTTACTCGAGAGGGGGATTTGAAAAGCCCCAGCATTTT.

In this sample, this clone turned up a few times. Other nucleotide sequences in the sample specify the same CDR3. The rearrangement links TRBV5-4 to TRBJ1-5, with TRBD1 identical over 7 bases. Germline V gene data show CDR1 as SGHNT and CDR2 as YYREEE (reference sequence). The length of the CDR3 is 14 residues. J gave up 6 bases and V 4 bases, and 7 bases lay outside the gene matches. The CDR3 spells CASSLDRDRQPQHF. CDR3 coding DNA: TGTGCCAGCAGCCTCGACAGGGATCGTCAGCCCCAGCATTTT.

The chain recombines TRBV11-2 with TRBJ2-2; D remains unclear. The germline V gene has CDR1 SGHAT and CDR2 FQNNGV. V was clipped by 1 base and J by 1 base, with 10 bases between them. The CDR3 is 16 amino acids. The CDR3 region has the DNA TGTGCCAGCAGCTTAGGTCGTATGTTGAACACCGGGGAGCTGTTTTTT. Protein product: CASSLGRMLNTGELFF. Variable domain in full (rest from reference TRBV11-2 and TRBJ2-2): EAGVAQSPRYKIIEKRQSVAFWCNPISGHATLYWYQQILGQGPKLLIQFQNNGVVDDSQLPKDRFSAERLKGVDSTLKIQPAKLEDSAVYLCASSLGRMLNTGELFFGEGSRLTVL.

This chain uses TRBV7-9 with TRBJ1-1; weak D call: TRBD1 (5 bases). CDR1 and CDR2 from the germline V gene are SEHNR and FQNEAQ (reference sequence). The V end was cut by 2 bases, the J end by 4 bases, with 11 bases between. CDR3 length: 14 amino acids. CDR3 in DNA: TGTGCCAGCAGCTTAAATTCGGGGGTCACTGAAGCTTTCTTT. This codes for CASSLNSGVTEAFF.

This chain links TRBV10-3 with TRBJ1-4; 7 bases are shared with TRBD1. The CDR3 totals 15 residues. The V segment lost 4 bases and the J segment 4 bases; nucleotides outside the gene matches: 6. Germline V gene lookup returns CDR1 ENHRY and CDR2 SYGVKD. In nucleotides, the CDR3 is TGTGCCATCAGTGCGACGGGACAGAGTAATGAAAAACTGTTTTTT. It yields the protein CAISATGQSNEKLFF.

This chain connects TRBV4-3 to TRBJ2-2; D perhaps matches TRBD1 (7 bases). Germline CDR1 and CDR2: LGHNA and YSLEER. V lost 6 bases and J lost 8, with 16 bases in between. CDR3 size: 14 residues. This CDR3 is CASRVAGGGGELFF. The CDR3 DNA follows: TGCGCCAGCAGGGTGGCAGGGGGAGGTGGGGAGCTGTTTTTT.

The count of this clone is one. The rearrangement uses TRBV10-3 and TRBJ1-6, with 8 bases identical to TRBD1. Germline V gene data show CDR1 as ENHRY and CDR2 as SYGVKD. The CDR3 consists of 16 residues. V gave up 6 bases and J gave up 0 bases; unmatched junction bases: 4. CDR3 coding DNA: TGTGCCATCAGCAGACAGGGGTCCTCCTATAATTCACCCCTCCACTTT. This codes for CAISRQGSSYNSPLHF.

The chain joins TRBV2 to TRBJ2-1; 7 nucleotides align to TRBD1. Per the germline V gene, CDR1 is SNHLY and CDR2 is FYNNEI. Trimming at V came to 7 bases and at J to 6 bases, leaving 6 bases not matched to a gene. This CDR3 is built from 13 residues. This CDR3 is CASTRDRSNEQFF. In DNA, the CDR3 is TGTGCCAGCACCCGGGACAGAAGCAATGAGCAGTTCTTC.

This chain connects TRBV5-4 to TRBJ2-7; D is perhaps TRBD1 (5 bases). The germline V gene has CDR1 SGHNT and CDR2 YYREEE (reference sequence). The CDR3 loop spans 12 amino acids. V was trimmed by 1 base and J by 3 bases, leaving 5 bases between them. The CDR3 protein is CASSLQGYEQYF. The CDR3 bases are TGTGCCAGCAGCTTGCAGGGCTACGAGCAGTACTTC.

The chain recombines TRBV2 with TRBJ1-1; 11 bases align to TRBD1. With 6 bases clipped from V and 5 bases from J, the junction kept 2 bases outside the gene matches. The CDR3 runs 13 residues. Germline V gene sequence: CDR1 SNHLY, CDR2 FYNNEI. The CDR3 DNA reads as TGTGCCAGCAGGGGGACAGGGGGAACTGAAGCTTTCTTT. Its protein product is CASRGTGGTEAFF.

The J gene is TRBJ2-3, the V gene TRBV5-1; 8 bases are shared with TRBD2. CDR3 size: 14 residues. With V trimmed by 6 bases and J by 1 base, 4 bases remained unmatched. The V gene's germline CDR1 is SGHRS and CDR2 YFSETQ. This chain's CDR3 is CASTLTSGTDTQYF. In DNA form, the CDR3 reads TGCGCCAGCACCCTGACTAGCGGCACAGATACGCAGTATTTT.